Below, one T cell receptor (beta chain) is given with its context. Its matching antigen is unknown. The data are from a study of T cell responses to AZD1222 COVID-19 vaccine. Study-level results: It was only after the peak T cell response that any repertoires were sampled.

V was pared by 0 bases and J by 1 base, with 9 bases between. CDR1 is MNHEY and CDR2 is SMNVEV in the germline V gene (reference sequence). The CDR3 totals 15 residues. Only in-frame clones appear in the TCRdb table, and some are missing; sequencing was by immunoSEQ multiplex PCR. Among about 85,000 clones, roughly nine tenths were seen once, and the ten largest hold 7%. The sequencing here drew on peripheral blood, taken on day 0 of AZD1222 vaccination. The rearrangement uses TRBV27 and TRBJ1-1; D ambiguous. This clonotype originated in an adult in good health. The CDR3 loop is CASSLSGYGNTEAFF. The CDR3 DNA sequence: TGTGCCAGCAGTTTATCGGGGTACGGGAACACTGAAGCTTTCTTT.